This is a list of T cell receptor beta chains from one sample in a study of blood T cell repertoires in COVID-19. Method: immunoSEQ multiplex PCR; TCRdb's copy keeps in-frame clones and lacks some. The sample carries roughly 70,000 clones, around 86% recorded once. The specimen sequenced was peripheral blood. The source of these receptors is a woman over 75 with active or convalescent COVID-19. The CDR3 runs from the conserved cysteine through the conserved F or W. The D gene is left open where the match is weak. Part of the rows lack a size; the others show once, few, many or a class for expanded clones.

j_call | v_call | clone_size | d_call | cdr3_aa | cdr3_nt
TRBJ2-7 | TRBV25-1 | . | . | CASSNGYEQYF | TGTGCCAGCAGTAACGGCTACGAGCAGTACTTC
TRBJ2-1 | TRBV28 | . | TRBD1 | CASRRQGAYNEQFF | TGTGCCAGCAGAAGACAGGGGGCCTACAATGAGCAGTTCTTC
TRBJ1-4 | TRBV6-5 | . | . | CASSYADRRNEKLFF | TGTGCCAGCAGTTACGCGGACAGAAGAAATGAAAAACTGTTTTTT
TRBJ2-3 | TRBV7-2 | . | . | CASSSRDTQYF | TGTGCCAGCAGCTCCCGAGATACGCAGTATTTT
TRBJ2-3 | TRBV19 | . | . | CASRREQETDTQYF | TGTGCCTCCAGGAGGGAACAGGAGACAGATACGCAGTATTTT
TRBJ1-3 | TRBV6-4 | few | . | CASSDRQPTIFGNTIYF | TGTGCCAGCAGTGATCGACAGCCCACCATATTCGGAAACACCATATATTTT
TRBJ2-2 | TRBV7-2 | . | TRBD1 | CATPRGRDFAGELFF | TGTGCCACCCCCAGGGGGCGGGATTTTGCCGGGGAGCTGTTTTTT
TRBJ1-4 | TRBV6-2/TRBV6-3 | . | . | CASSPGGATNEKLFF | TGTGCCAGCAGCCCCGGGGGTGCAACTAATGAAAAACTGTTTTTT
TRBJ2-1 | TRBV5-6 | . | . | CASSSRITGSYNEQFF | TGTGCCAGCAGCTCGCGAATAACGGGCTCCTACAATGAGCAGTTCTTC
TRBJ2-3 | TRBV2 | . | . | CASSDVSGSDTQYF | TGTGCCAGCAGTGATGTTTCAGGGTCAGATACGCAGTATTTT
TRBJ2-1 | TRBV11-3 | . | TRBD2 | CASSLSSGGYNEQFF | TGTGCCAGCAGCTTAAGCTCGGGAGGCTACAATGAGCAGTTCTTC
TRBJ1-5 | TRBV15 | . | . | CATGRGYQPQHF | TGTGCCACCGGTAGGGGGTATCAGCCCCAGCATTTT
TRBJ2-1 | TRBV10-3 | once | . | CAISDLRLGLGYNEQFF | TGTGCCATCAGTGACCTAAGACTAGGGCTGGGCTACAATGAGCAGTTCTTC
TRBJ2-7 | TRBV3-1/TRBV3-2 | . | . | CASSQRGTRLAYEQYF | TGTGCCAGCAGCCAAAGGGGAACTAGACTAGCCTACGAGCAGTACTTC
TRBJ1-3 | TRBV9 | . | . | CASSANTQGAYNTIYF | TGTGCCAGCAGCGCAAACACACAGGGAGCTTATAACACCATATATTTT
TRBJ2-1 | TRBV10-1 | . | . | CASSPRDNEQFF | TGCGCCAGCAGTCCGAGGGACAATGAGCAGTTCTTC